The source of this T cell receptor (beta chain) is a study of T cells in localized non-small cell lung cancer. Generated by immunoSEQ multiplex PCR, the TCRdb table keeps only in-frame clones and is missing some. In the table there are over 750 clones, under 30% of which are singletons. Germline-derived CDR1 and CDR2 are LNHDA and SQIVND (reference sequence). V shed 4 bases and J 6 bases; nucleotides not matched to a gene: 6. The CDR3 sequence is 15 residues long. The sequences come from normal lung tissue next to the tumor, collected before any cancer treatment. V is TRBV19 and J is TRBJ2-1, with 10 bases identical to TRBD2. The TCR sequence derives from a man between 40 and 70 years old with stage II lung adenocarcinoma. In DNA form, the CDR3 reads TGTGCCAGTAGTAGAGGGACTAGCGAGGTCAATGAGCAGTTCTTC. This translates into CASSRGTSEVNEQFF. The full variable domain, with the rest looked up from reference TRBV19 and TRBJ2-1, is DGGITQSPKYLFRKEGQNVTLSCEQNLNHDAMYWYRQDPGQGLRLIYYSQIVNDFQKGDIAEGYSVSREKKESFPLTVTSAQKNPTAFYLCASSRGTSEVNEQFFGPGTRLTVL.